This TCR beta chain comes out of a study of response to subunit inactivated influenza vaccine. Study conclusions and caveats: With each seasonal influenza vaccination, the authors suggested, few new T cells are recruited.

Via MiXCR, TCRdb re-called the RT-PCR reads, giving one row per CDR3 protein. The sample has roughly 710,000 distinct CDR3 sequences; 12% to 15% are singletons. The V gene end was trimmed by 2 bases and the J gene end by 3 bases; junction bases not matched to a gene: 10. CDR1 and CDR2 (germline): MNHEY, SVGAGI. The length of the CDR3 is 16 residues. This clonotype was counted a few times. The antigen is undetermined. The V and J genes are TRBV6-5 and TRBJ2-7; TRBD1 matches 7 bases. The sequence was obtained from a man aged 50-59 years who received an inactivated influenza vaccine. Specimen: PBMCs from blood, collected around two weeks before vaccination. CDR3: CASSYVGRGGYYEQYF. In DNA, the CDR3 is TGTGCCAGCAGTTACGTTGGGCGAGGGGGCTACTACGAGCAGTACTTC.